Shown below are 28 T cell receptor beta chains from a single sample sequenced in a study of blood T cell repertoires in COVID-19. Generated by immunoSEQ multiplex PCR, the TCRdb table keeps only in-frame clones and is missing some. The data show approximately 150,000 clones, approximately 86% seen once. Sequencing was performed on peripheral blood. All receptors derive from a woman aged 80 or older with COVID-19, enrolled during active disease.

The sample holds a few counts of this clone. J is TRBJ2-2 and V is TRBV9; D is perhaps TRBD1 (6 bases). V lost 1 base and J lost 6, with 10 bases in between. CDR1 SGDLS and CDR2 YYNGEE come from the germline V gene. The CDR3 spans 14 residues. The CDR3, as DNA: TGTGCCAGCAGCGTACAGGCAGGGGCCGGGGAGCTGTTTTTT. It codes for CASSVQAGAGELFF.

This clone was counted a single time. This chain connects TRBV28 to TRBJ2-1, with TRBD2 matching 10 bases. V lost 7 bases to trimming and J lost 5 bases; unmatched junction nucleotides: 8. The CDR3 is 15 residues long. Germline CDR1 reads MDHEN; CDR2 reads SYDVKM. The CDR3 is CASILAGVVDNEQFF. CDR3 coding DNA: TGTGCCAGCATCCTAGCGGGAGTAGTCGACAATGAGCAGTTCTTC.

This clone was recorded only once. The V and J genes are TRBV5-6 and TRBJ2-5, with a possible D match to TRBD1 (6 bases). This CDR3 comprises 15 residues. Deletions cut 4 bases from V and 1 base from J, with 14 bases between. Germline assignment: CDR1 SGHDT and CDR2 YYEEEE. The CDR3 spells CASSTTGQPQETQYF. As DNA, the CDR3 is TGTGCCAGCAGCACGACCGGACAGCCCCAAGAGACCCAGTACTTC.

The rearrangement joins TRBV5-5 to TRBJ2-1; 10 bases fit TRBD1. The CDR3 loop spans 18 amino acids. After removal of 0 bases from V and 7 bases from J, the junction contained 13 bases not matched to a gene. Germline CDR1 is SGHKS and CDR2 is YYEKEE (reference sequence). The CDR3: CASSLALWPGTGENEQFF. CDR3 DNA: TGTGCCAGCAGCTTGGCCCTGTGGCCCGGGACAGGGGAGAATGAGCAGTTCTTC.

The V gene is TRBV18, the J gene TRBJ2-2; D uncertain. Germline assignment: CDR1 KGHSH and CDR2 LQKENI. CDR3 size: 13 residues. Trimming took 2 bases from V and 8 from J, leaving 9 bases between them. DNA of the CDR3: TGTGCCAGCTCACCAAAAGTGCGGGGGGAGCTGTTTTTT. The encoded protein is CASSPKVRGELFF.

This chain links TRBV28 with TRBJ2-5, with D perhaps TRBD1 (5 bases). Germline CDR1 is MDHEN and CDR2 is SYDVKM. There are 15 residues in the CDR3. Trimming cost V 4 bases and J 5 bases, with 17 bases left between them. CDR3 sequence (DNA): TGTGCCAGCAGTTCCCCGGTGGGGCCCGGGGAGACCCAGTACTTC. This codes for CASSSPVGPGETQYF.

The chain links TRBV2 to TRBJ1-4, with D possibly TRBD1 on 6 matching bases. Between the trimmed V and J ends, which lost 5 bases and 0 bases, there was a span of 13 bases. There are 16 residues in the CDR3. The germline gives CDR1 SNHLY, CDR2 FYNNEI. The CDR3 is CASSSDSPATNEKLFF. The DNA for the CDR3 is TGTGCCAGCAGTTCGGACAGCCCTGCAACTAATGAAAAACTGTTTTTT.

V usage is TRBV5-6 and J usage is TRBJ2-3; a weak D match, TRBD1 (6 bases). Looked up from germline, CDR1 is SGHDT and CDR2 is YYEEEE. V was shortened by 4 bases and J by 3 bases, with 21 bases between the two germline ends. CDR3 length equals 17 residues. The CDR3 protein is CASSITQGLQGTDTQYF. CDR3 nucleotides: TGTGCCAGCAGCATCACCCAGGGGCTTCAAGGGACAGATACGCAGTATTTT.

The J gene is TRBJ2-3, the V gene TRBV27; 12 bases are shared with TRBD2. Trimming cost V 5 bases and J 1 base; bases outside gene matches: 4. The germline gives CDR1 MNHEY, CDR2 SMNVEV (reference sequence). The CDR3 spans 16 residues. The CDR3 bases are TGTGCCAGCAGTCCTTCTAGCGGGAGGGGCACAGATACGCAGTATTTT. This codes for CASSPSSGRGTDTQYF.

The CDR3 nucleotides are TGCAGTGCCAGTCAGGGGGACACTGAAGCTTTCTTT. It codes for CSASQGDTEAFF. The chain combines TRBV20-1 with TRBJ1-1; 7 nucleotides line up with TRBD1. The CDR3 totals 12 residues. Germline CDR1 and CDR2: DFQATT and SNEGSKA (reference sequence). The V gene end was trimmed by 6 bases and the J gene end by 3 bases; junction bases not matched to a gene: 4.

The J gene is TRBJ1-5, the V gene TRBV18; TRBD1 matches at 12 bases. V shed 4 bases, J shed 6 bases, and the junction held 7 bases outside the gene matches. Germline V gene data show CDR1 as KGHSH and CDR2 as LQKENI. CDR3 length equals 16 residues. The CDR3 coding sequence is TGTGCCAGCTCACGAGACGGGACAGGGGGCTTTCAGCCCCAGCATTTT. Encoded protein: CASSRDGTGGFQPQHF.

The V call is TRBV5-3, the J call TRBJ1-5; D is unresolved. TRBV5-3 is flagged as an ORF with uncertain function. The length of the CDR3 is 17 residues. V lost 1 base, J lost 1 base, and 15 bases lay in between. In DNA form, the CDR3 reads TGTGCCAGAAGCTTGTCTGAGGGAGATGTGAGCAATCAGCCCCAGCATTTT. It specifies CARSLSEGDVSNQPQHF.

The chain carries TRBV19 and TRBJ1-1; possible D gene TRBD1, 5 bases. The CDR3 has 13 residues. Trimming took off 4 bases at V and 7 bases at J, with 13 bases between the two ends. Per the germline V gene, CDR1 is LNHDA and CDR2 is SQIVND (reference sequence). The CDR3, as DNA: TGTGCCAGTAGTAACCCCTTCGGGGGTGAAGCTTTCTTT. It yields the protein CASSNPFGGEAFF.

CDR3 nucleotide sequence: TGTGCCAGCAGGCTAGGCGGTACCTACGAGCAGTACTTC. This translates into CASRLGGTYEQYF. This chain connects TRBV5-4 to TRBJ2-7; D call uncertain. CDR3 size: 13 residues. Germline loops: CDR1 SGHNT, CDR2 YYREEE (reference sequence). V was cut by 5 bases and J by 2 bases, with 11 bases left in between.

V is TRBV7-3 and J is TRBJ2-5; D might be TRBD1 (6 bases). The CDR3 is 15 amino acids. CDR1 SGHTA and CDR2 FQGTGA come from the germline V gene. Trimming removed 6 bases from V and 4 bases from J, with 18 bases in between. The CDR3 spells CASRLTGGLGETQYF. The DNA of the CDR3 is TGTGCCAGCAGACTGACAGGTGGTCTGGGAGAGACCCAGTACTTC.

The V and J genes are TRBV28 and TRBJ2-7, with TRBD1 identical over 7 bases. Looked up from germline, CDR1 is MDHEN and CDR2 is SYDVKM. The CDR3 loop spans 11 amino acids. V shed 6 bases and J 5 bases; nucleotides not matched to a gene: 1. This chain's CDR3 is CASRGGDEQYF. The CDR3 nucleotides are TGTGCCAGCAGAGGGGGCGACGAGCAGTACTTC.

The CDR3 DNA is TGTGCCAGCAGCTTAGCGGGGACAGGGGCAGCGGTTGGAAACACCATATATTTT. This sequence encodes CASSLAGTGAAVGNTIYF. This chain joins TRBV7-2 and TRBJ1-3; 10 bases match TRBD1. This CDR3 is 18 amino acids long. CDR1 and CDR2 from the germline V gene are SGHTA and FQGNSA. The V gene end was trimmed by 0 bases and the J gene end by 3 bases; junction bases not matched to a gene: 8.

The J gene is TRBJ2-2, the V gene TRBV4-1; the D gene is possibly TRBD2 (5 bases). The CDR3 is made up of 16 amino acids. Germline-derived CDR1 and CDR2 are MGHRA and YSYEKL. V lost 0 bases to trimming and J lost 2 bases, with 10 bases between them. The CDR3 coding sequence is TGCGCCAGCAGCCAAGATCCGGGATTAAACACCGGGGAGCTGTTTTTT. It is translated as CASSQDPGLNTGELFF.

The V call is TRBV7-2, the J call TRBJ2-7; 7 positions agree with TRBD2. Germline V gene lookup returns CDR1 SGHTA and CDR2 FQGNSA. Trimming cost V 6 bases and J 0 bases; bases outside gene matches: 8. This CDR3 region has 15 residues. The CDR3 DNA reads as TGTGCCAGCAGTCTGGGGGGGAGCTTCTCCTACGAGCAGTACTTC. Its translation is CASSLGGSFSYEQYF.

This chain links TRBV7-8 with TRBJ2-3, with 11 bases matching TRBD2. This CDR3 has 18 residues. The trim removed 6 bases at V and 1 base at J, leaving 12 bases unmatched. The germline gives CDR1 SGHVS, CDR2 FQNEAQ. For the CDR3, the DNA is TGTGCCAGCAGTTCCGGGACTAGCGGAACTAGACGCACAGATACGCAGTATTTT. Translation: CASSSGTSGTRRTDTQYF.

The chain has TRBV7-2 and TRBJ2-5; 7 nucleotides agree with TRBD2. This CDR3 spans 15 amino acids. Germline V CDR1 and CDR2: SGHTA, FQGNSA. Trimming took 1 base from V and 3 from J; bases not matched to a gene: 5. The CDR3 coding sequence is TGTGCCAGCAGCTTAGGCGGGAGAGGGAAAGAGACCCAGTACTTC. Translating gives CASSLGGRGKETQYF. The variable domain in full, completed from reference TRBV7-2 and TRBJ2-5, reads GAGVSQSPSNKVTEKGKDVELRCDPISGHTALYWYRQSLGQGLEFLIYFQGNSAPDKSGLPSDRFSAERTGGSVSTLTIQRTQQEDSAVYLCASSLGGRGKETQYFGPGTRLLVL.

A note on this clone: The sample contains more than one DNA sequence encoding this CDR3. The genes are TRBV12-3 or TRBV12-4 and TRBJ2-7; D uncertain. V dropped 3 bases and J dropped 5 bases, with 8 bases sitting between them. CDR3 length equals 12 residues. The DNA of the CDR3 is TGTGCCAGCAGTTTCTTAGCCCACGAGCAGTACTTC. Its protein product is CASSFLAHEQYF.

V and J are TRBV19 and TRBJ2-2, with 16 positions matching TRBD2. Germline CDR1 reads LNHDA; CDR2 reads SQIVND (reference sequence). After removal of 10 bases from V and 8 bases from J, the junction contained 10 bases not matched to a gene. This CDR3 spans 16 amino acids. The CDR3 loop is CAITGLAGGPWGELFF. In DNA, the CDR3 is TGTGCCATTACGGGACTAGCGGGAGGGCCTTGGGGGGAGCTGTTTTTT.

V is TRBV9 and J is TRBJ1-3; D not resolved. Germline loops: CDR1 SGDLS, CDR2 YYNGEE. V lost 3 bases and J lost 4, with 14 bases in between. This CDR3 is 15 amino acids long. CDR3 nucleotides: TGTGCCAGCAGCGAACGAGGGTCATCCGGAAACACCATATATTTT. Translated, it gives CASSERGSSGNTIYF.

The chain is built from TRBV9 and TRBJ2-7, with a weak D call TRBD2 (6 bases). Trimming shortened V by 2 bases and J by 6 bases, and 18 bases separated the two germline ends. From germline, CDR1 is SGDLS and CDR2 YYNGEE. The CDR3 has 15 amino acids. The CDR3, as DNA: TGTGCCAGCAGCGTTACTGGGACTGGGGATTTCGAGCAGTACTTC. Its protein product is CASSVTGTGDFEQYF.

V is TRBV4-3 and J is TRBJ1-1, with D unresolved. The germline V gene encodes CDR1 LGHNA and CDR2 YSLEER. Trimming took 0 bases from V and 4 from J, leaving 9 bases between them. The CDR3 covers 14 residues. CDR3 DNA sequence: TGCGCCAGCAGCCAAGATTTAGTGCCCACTGAAGCTTTCTTT. It translates to CASSQDLVPTEAFF.

CDR3 DNA: TGCAGCGTTGAAACTAGCGGGCCCTACGAGCAGTACTTC. This gives the protein CSVETSGPYEQYF. The V call is TRBV29-1, the J call TRBJ2-7, with 9 bases lining up with TRBD2. V gave up 2 bases and J gave up 2 bases; unmatched junction bases: 1. The V gene's germline CDR1 is SQVTM and CDR2 ANQGSEA. The CDR3 is 13 amino acids.

The rearrangement joins TRBV28 to TRBJ2-3; TRBD1 aligns across 9 bases. This CDR3 region has 15 residues. Germline V lookup: CDR1 MDHEN, CDR2 SYDVKM. V trimming: 5 bases; J trimming: 4 bases; junction bases outside the gene matches: 7. CDR3 sequence reads: CASSRDRVSSDTQYF. In DNA form, the CDR3 reads TGTGCCAGCAGTCGGGACAGGGTATCTTCAGATACGCAGTATTTT.